The source of this TCR beta chain is a study of blood T cell repertoires in COVID-19. The overall study: COVID-19 samples, acute and convalescent, were from the United States, Italy and Spain. PBMCs, B-cell-depleted T cells, or T cells provided the cDNA or gDNA that made up the material.

In the original workflow: Nucleated cell counts were estimated from reference gene primer amplification. Produced via immunoSEQ multiplex PCR; TCRdb's table is partial and in-frame only. Clonal size and the V and J genes are those of that table, whereas D and trimming came from the DNA. The sample consists of roughly 350,000 clones, 85% of them appearing once. CDR1 is KGHSH and CDR2 is LQKENI in the germline V gene. The V and J ends lost 3 bases and 2 bases, in that order; junction bases with no gene match: 13. The CDR3 runs to 18 residues. This chain uses TRBV18 with TRBJ1-5; 7 bases map to TRBD1. Sequencing was performed on peripheral blood. The TCR was taken from a woman in her late teens or twenties with acute or convalescent COVID-19. The CDR3 region has the DNA TGTGCCAGCTCACCCCAAGACAGGGCGGAGAGGGGCAATCAGCCCCAGCATTTT. It translates to CASSPQDRAERGNQPQHF.